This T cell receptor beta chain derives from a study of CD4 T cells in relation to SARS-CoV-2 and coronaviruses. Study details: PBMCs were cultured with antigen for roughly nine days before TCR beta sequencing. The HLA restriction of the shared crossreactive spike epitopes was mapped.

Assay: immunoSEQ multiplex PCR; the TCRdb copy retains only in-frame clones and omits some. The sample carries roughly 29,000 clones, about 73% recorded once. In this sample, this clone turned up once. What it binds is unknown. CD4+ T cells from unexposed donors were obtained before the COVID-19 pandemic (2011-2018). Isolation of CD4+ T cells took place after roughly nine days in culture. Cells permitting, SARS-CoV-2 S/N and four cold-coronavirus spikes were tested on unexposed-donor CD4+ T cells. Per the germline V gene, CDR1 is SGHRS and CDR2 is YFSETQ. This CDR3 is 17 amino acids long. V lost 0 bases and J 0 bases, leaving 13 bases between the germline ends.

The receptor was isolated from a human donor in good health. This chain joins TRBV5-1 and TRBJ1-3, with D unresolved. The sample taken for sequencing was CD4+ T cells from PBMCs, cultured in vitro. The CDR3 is CASSLGSVTSSGNTIYF. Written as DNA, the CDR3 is TGCGCCAGCAGCTTGGGCAGCGTAACCAGCTCTGGAAACACCATATATTTT. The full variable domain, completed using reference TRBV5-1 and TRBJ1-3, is KAGVTQTPRYLIKTRGQQVTLSCSPISGHRSVSWYQQTPGQGLQFLFEYFSETQRNKGNFPGRFSGRQFSNSRSEMNVSTLELGDSALYLCASSLGSVTSSGNTIYFGEGSWLTVV.